This T cell receptor delta chain emerged from a study of gamma-delta T cells after stem cell transplantation. TCRdb called clones from the RT-PCR reads again using CATT. The sample lists about 3,000 delta-chain clones, 2.9% occurring once. V was clipped by 1 base and J by 3 bases; unmatched bases: 1. This CDR3 is built from 14 residues. Germline CDR1 GEAIGNYY, CDR2 EKD. The chain couples TRDV2 to TRDJ1; 10 bases are shared with TRDD3. Input material: gamma-delta T cells. This clonotype was sampled from a human donor. It is not recorded whose cells these are; they may come from a transplant donor. CDR3 in amino acids: CACDTGGYSDKLIF. The CDR3 nucleotides read TGTGCCTGTGACACTGGGGGATACTCCGATAAACTCATCTTT.